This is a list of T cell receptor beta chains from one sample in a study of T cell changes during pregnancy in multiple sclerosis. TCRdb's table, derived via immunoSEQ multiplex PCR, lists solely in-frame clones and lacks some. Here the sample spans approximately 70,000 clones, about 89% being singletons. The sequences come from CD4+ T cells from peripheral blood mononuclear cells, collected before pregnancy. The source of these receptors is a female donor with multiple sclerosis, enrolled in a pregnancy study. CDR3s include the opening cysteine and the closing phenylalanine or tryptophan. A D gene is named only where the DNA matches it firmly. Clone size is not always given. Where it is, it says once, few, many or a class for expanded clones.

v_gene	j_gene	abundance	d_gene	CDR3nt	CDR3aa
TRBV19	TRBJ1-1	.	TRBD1	TGTGCCAGTAGGGGGGAGGGGACAGGTCAGGCTGAAGCTTTCTTT	CASRGEGTGQAEAFF
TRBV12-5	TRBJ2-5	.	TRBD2	TGTGCTAGTGGTAACGGGACTAGCCGCTACCAAGAGACCCAGTACTTC	CASGNGTSRYQETQYF
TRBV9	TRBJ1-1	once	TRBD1	TGTGCCAGCAGCGTAGACAGGACAGGGCGAACTGAAGCTTTCTTT	CASSVDRTGRTEAFF
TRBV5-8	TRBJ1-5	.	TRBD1	TGTGCCAGCAGCCAGGGACAGAATAGCAATCAGCCCCAGCATTTT	CASSQGQNSNQPQHF
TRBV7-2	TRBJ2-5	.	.	TGTGCCAGCAGCTTAGTTCAGGGGCTCGAGGCCCAGTACTTC	CASSLVQGLEAQYF
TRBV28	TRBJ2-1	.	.	TGTGCCAGCAGTAGAGCCAGGGTCAATGAGCAGTTCTTC	CASSRARVNEQFF
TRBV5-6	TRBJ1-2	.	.	TGTGCCAGCAGCTTGGTGGCTTCCTATGGCTACACCTTC	CASSLVASYGYTF
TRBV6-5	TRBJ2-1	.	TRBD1	TGTGCCAGCAACAACAGGGGGAGCTCCTACAATGAGCAGTTCTTC	CASNNRGSSYNEQFF
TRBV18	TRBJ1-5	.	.	TGTGCCAGCTCCAACCAGGGGTCCGGAAGGCTGCCCCAGCATTTT	CASSNQGSGRLPQHF
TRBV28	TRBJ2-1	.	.	TGTGCCAGCAGTTTTGGTCTAGTTATCAATGAGCAGTTCTTC	CASSFGLVINEQFF
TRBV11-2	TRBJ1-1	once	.	TGTGCCAGCAGCTTCCCGCCGAGTACTGAAGCTTTCTTT	CASSFPPSTEAFF
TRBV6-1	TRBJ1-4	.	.	TGTGCCAGCAGTGAACGGGGTAATGAAAAACTGTTTTTT	CASSERGNEKLFF
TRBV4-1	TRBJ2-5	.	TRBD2	TGCGCCAGCAGCCAAGATCAAGCGGGAGGGCAAGAGACCCAGTACTTC	CASSQDQAGGQETQYF
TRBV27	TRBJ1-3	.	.	TGTGCCAGCAGTCCCACATTCAGGGGTGGAAACACCATATATTTT	CASSPTFRGGNTIYF
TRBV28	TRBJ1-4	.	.	TGTGCCAGCGGCGGGGGAGGTAATAATGAAAAACTGTTTTTT	CASGGGGNNEKLFF
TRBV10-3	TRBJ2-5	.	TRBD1	TGTGCCACTCAGACAGGGGAAAAAGAGACCCAGTACTTC	CATQTGEKETQYF
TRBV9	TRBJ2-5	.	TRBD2	TGTGCCAGCAGCGTAGCGGGAGGGCCGGAGGAGACCCAGTACTTC	CASSVAGGPEETQYF
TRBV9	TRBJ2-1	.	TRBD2	TGTGCCAGCAGCGTTTTTAGCGGGGTAAACAATGAGCAGTTCTTC	CASSVFSGVNNEQFF
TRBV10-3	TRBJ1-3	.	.	TGTGCCATAAGTTTCTCGACTTCTGGAAACACCATATATTTT	CAISFSTSGNTIYF
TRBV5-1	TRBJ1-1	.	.	TGCGCCAGCAGCTCTCAGGGTAGTATTAACACTGAAGCTTTCTTT	CASSSQGSINTEAFF
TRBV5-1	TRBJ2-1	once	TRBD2	TGCGCCAGCAGCACGCCTGGCGGGAGCTACAATGAGCAGTTCTTC	CASSTPGGSYNEQFF
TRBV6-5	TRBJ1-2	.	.	TGTGCCAGCAGTGCGGACAGAAACTATGGCTACACCTTC	CASSADRNYGYTF
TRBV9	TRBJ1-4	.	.	TGTGCCAGCAGCGCGGGTCGCAGGGGAGAAAAACTGTTTTTT	CASSAGRRGEKLFF
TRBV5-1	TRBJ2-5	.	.	TGCGCCAGCAGCCCCCTGGTCAGGACAGGAGGGGGGGAGACCCAGTACTTC	CASSPLVRTGGGETQYF
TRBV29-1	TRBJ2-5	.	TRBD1	TGCAGCGCAACAGGGGGCAGTGAGACCCAGTACTTC	CSATGGSETQYF
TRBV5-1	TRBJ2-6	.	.	TGCGCCAGCAGCTTGGCCCCCGGAGGGCAGTCAGCCTCTGGGGCCAACGTCCTGACTTTC	CASSLAPGGQSASGANVLTF
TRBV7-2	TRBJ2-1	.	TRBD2	TGTGCCAGCAGCACTCCCCAGCGGGGGGGCGCCAATGAGCAGTTCTTC	CASSTPQRGGANEQFF
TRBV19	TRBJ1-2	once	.	TGTGCCAGTAGCACGACAGTCCCTTATGGCTACACCTTC	CASSTTVPYGYTF
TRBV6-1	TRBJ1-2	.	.	TGTGCCAGCAGGGAGACAGGTGGTGCTAACTATGGCTACACCTTC	CASRETGGANYGYTF
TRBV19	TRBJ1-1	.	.	TGTGCCAGTACCACAAAGGGACAAGGCAGGACTGAAGCTTTCTTT	CASTTKGQGRTEAFF
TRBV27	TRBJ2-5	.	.	TGTGCCAGCCGTCAGGGGCGCGGGGAGACCCAGTACTTC	CASRQGRGETQYF
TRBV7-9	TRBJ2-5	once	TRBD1	TGTGCCAGCAGCTTAAGGGCAGGGGGCTTAAAAGAGACCCAGTACTTC	CASSLRAGGLKETQYF
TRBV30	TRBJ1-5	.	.	TGTGCCTGGAGTGTACGCGGGAGCAATCAGCCCCAGCATTTT	CAWSVRGSNQPQHF
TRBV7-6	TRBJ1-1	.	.	TGTGCCAGCAGCCAAGGGGTGAACACTGAAGCTTTCTTT	CASSQGVNTEAFF
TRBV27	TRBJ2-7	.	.	TGTGCCAGCAGCTCATCTAGGTTCTACGAGCAGTACTTC	CASSSSRFYEQYF
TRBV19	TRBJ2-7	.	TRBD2	TGTGCCAGTAGTAAAGGGACTAGCGGGGCCTACGAGCAGTACTTC	CASSKGTSGAYEQYF
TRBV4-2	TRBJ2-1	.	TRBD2	TGTGCCAGCAGCCAAGTGACTAGCGGAGGTGCAAGCTCCTACAATGAGCAGTTCTTC	CASSQVTSGGASSYNEQFF
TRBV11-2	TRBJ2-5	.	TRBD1	TGTGCCAGCAGAACCTCGGGACAGGGGGTCGAGACCCAGTACTTC	CASRTSGQGVETQYF
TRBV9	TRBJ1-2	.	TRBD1	TGTGCCAGCAGCGCCTCGCAGGGGGTGGACTACACCTTC	CASSASQGVDYTF
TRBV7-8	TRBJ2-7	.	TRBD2	TGTGCCAGCAGCCCAATGACTAGCACAAACGGGAGGGACGAGCAGTACTTC	CASSPMTSTNGRDEQYF
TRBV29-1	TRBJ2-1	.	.	TGCAGCGGGGCATTTCGGCTCCTGCACAATGAGCAGTTCTTC	CSGAFRLLHNEQFF
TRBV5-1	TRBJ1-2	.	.	TGCGCCAGCAGCTTGGGCCAGAACTATGGCTACACCTTC	CASSLGQNYGYTF
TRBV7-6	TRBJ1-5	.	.	TGTGCCAGCAGCTTAGGAGAGGGCGGAGAACAGCCCCAGCATTTT	CASSLGEGGEQPQHF
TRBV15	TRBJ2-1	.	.	TGTGCCACCAGCAGAGATTTAGCAAATGAGCAGTTCTTC	CATSRDLANEQFF
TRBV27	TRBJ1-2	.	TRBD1	TGTGCCAGCAGGGCGACAGGGGTGGTGGCGCGGGGCTACACCTTC	CASRATGVVARGYTF
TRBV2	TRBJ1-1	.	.	TGTGCCAGCAGTATCAGGGTCATGAACACTGAAGCTTTCTTT	CASSIRVMNTEAFF
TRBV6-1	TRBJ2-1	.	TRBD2	TGTGCCAGCAGTGAGTCCCTCAGACTAGCGGGTTACAATGAGCAGTTCTTC	CASSESLRLAGYNEQFF
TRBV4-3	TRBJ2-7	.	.	TGCGCCAGCAGCCAAGATTTGAAGGGGACCTACGAGCAGTACTTC	CASSQDLKGTYEQYF
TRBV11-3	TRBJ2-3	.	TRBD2	TGTGCCAGCAGCAATCTAGCGGGGGGCAGGGATACGCAGTATTTT	CASSNLAGGRDTQYF
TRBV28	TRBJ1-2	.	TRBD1	TGTGCCAGCAGGGACAGGGACAGGGGGCGCGTTGGCTACACCTTC	CASRDRDRGRVGYTF
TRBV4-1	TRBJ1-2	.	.	TGCGCCAGCAGCTTCCCAACTCCTAACTATGGCTACACCTTC	CASSFPTPNYGYTF
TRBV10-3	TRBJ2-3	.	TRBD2	TGTGCCTCGGGACTAGCGGGAGGGACAGATACGCAGTATTTT	CASGLAGGTDTQYF
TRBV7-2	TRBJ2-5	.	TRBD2	TGTGCCAGCAGCTTAGGGTTACTAGCGGGAGGGCCCCAGTACTTC	CASSLGLLAGGPQYF
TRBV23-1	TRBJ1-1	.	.	TGCGCCAGCAGCCCCGAGGGGGGGTTTGACACTGAAGCTTTCTTT	CASSPEGGFDTEAFF
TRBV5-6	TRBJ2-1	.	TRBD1	TGTGCCAGCAGCCGACAGGGAGCCTACAATGAGCAGTTCTTC	CASSRQGAYNEQFF
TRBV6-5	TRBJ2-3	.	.	TGTGCCAGCAGTTACTCATCGGGGGGCACAGATACGCAGTATTTT	CASSYSSGGTDTQYF
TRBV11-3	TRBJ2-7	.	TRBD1	TGTGCCAGCAGCTTAGCCCCGGGACAGGGGAGGTCCTACGAGCAGTACTTC	CASSLAPGQGRSYEQYF